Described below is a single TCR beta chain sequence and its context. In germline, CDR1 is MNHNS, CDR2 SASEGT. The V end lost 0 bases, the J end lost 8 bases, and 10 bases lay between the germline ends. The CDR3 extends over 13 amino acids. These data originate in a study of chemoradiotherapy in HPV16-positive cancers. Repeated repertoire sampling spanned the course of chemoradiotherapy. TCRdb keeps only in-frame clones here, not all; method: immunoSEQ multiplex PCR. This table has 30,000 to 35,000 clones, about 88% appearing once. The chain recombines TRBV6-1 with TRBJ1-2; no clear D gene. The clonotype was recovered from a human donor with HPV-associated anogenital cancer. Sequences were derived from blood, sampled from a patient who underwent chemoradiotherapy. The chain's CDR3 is CASSEAIWEGYTF. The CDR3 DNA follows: TGTGCCAGCAGTGAAGCGATTTGGGAGGGCTACACCTTC.